This T cell receptor beta chain was sequenced for a study of CXCR3-negative and CXCR3-positive naive CD8 T cells. Findings and caveats of the study: TRB CDR3 hydrophobicity was greater in CXCR3-positive naive cells than in CXCR3-negative naive cells.

This CDR3 is built from 15 residues. Researchers sorted approximately 290,000 cells of each CD8+ T cell subset in triplicate. With regard to this clonotype: Its antigen is not known.

UMI labels and 5' RACE were used to prepare the TRB cDNA libraries. TCRdb re-called the 5' RACE reads and catalogs CDR3 proteins one per entry, DNA excluded. The table lists 150,000 to 170,000 distinct CDR3 sequences. The sequencing input was naive CXCR3+ CD8+ T cells from blood. The subset is: CD45RO-CCR7+CD27+CD95- naive CD8+ T cells expressing CXCR3 (TNR3+). The chain links TRBV12-3 or TRBV12-4 to TRBJ2-3; with no DNA, the TCRdb D assignment of TRBD2 cannot be verified. The TCR comes from a human donor in good health. Some clones in this sample may be carry-over from other donors' samples. The CDR3 reads CASTPMAGRPDTQYF.